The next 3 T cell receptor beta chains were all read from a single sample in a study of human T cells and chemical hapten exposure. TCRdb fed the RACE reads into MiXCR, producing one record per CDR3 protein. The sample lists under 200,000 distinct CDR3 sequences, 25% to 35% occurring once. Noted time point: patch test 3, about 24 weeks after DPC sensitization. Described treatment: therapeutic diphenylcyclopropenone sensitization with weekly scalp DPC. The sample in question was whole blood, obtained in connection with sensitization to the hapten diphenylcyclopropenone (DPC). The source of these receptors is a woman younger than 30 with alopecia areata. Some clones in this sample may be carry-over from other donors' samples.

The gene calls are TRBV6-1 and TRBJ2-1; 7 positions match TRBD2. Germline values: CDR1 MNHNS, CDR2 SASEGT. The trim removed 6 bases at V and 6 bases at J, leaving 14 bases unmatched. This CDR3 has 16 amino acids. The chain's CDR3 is CASRDYAGVGPNEQFF. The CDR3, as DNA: TGTGCCAGCAGGGACTATGCGGGAGTAGGTCCCAATGAGCAGTTCTTC.

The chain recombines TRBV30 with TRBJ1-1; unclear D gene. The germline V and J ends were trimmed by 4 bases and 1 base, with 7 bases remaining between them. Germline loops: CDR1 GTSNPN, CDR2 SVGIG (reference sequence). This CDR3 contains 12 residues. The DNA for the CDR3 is TGTGCCTGGAAGCTGGGGAACACTGAAGCTTTCTTT. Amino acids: CAWKLGNTEAFF.

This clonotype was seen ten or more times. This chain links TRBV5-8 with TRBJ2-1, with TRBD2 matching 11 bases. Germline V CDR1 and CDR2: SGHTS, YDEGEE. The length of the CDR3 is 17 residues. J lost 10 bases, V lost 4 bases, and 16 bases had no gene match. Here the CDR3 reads CASSLSLAGGPSSEQFF. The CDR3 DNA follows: TGTGCCAGCAGCCTGTCCCTAGCGGGAGGACCCTCTAGCGAGCAGTTCTTC.